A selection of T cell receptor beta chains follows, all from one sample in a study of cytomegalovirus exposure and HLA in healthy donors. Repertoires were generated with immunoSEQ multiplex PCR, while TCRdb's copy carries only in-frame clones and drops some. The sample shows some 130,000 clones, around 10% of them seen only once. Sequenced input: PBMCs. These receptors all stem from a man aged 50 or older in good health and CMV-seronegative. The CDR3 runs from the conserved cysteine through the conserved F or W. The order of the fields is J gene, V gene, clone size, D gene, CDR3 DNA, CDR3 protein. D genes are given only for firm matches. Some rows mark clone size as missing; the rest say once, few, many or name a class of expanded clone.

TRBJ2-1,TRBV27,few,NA,TGTGCCAGCTTTTCCGGGACTTATGCATACAATGAGCAGTTCTTC,CASFSGTYAYNEQFF
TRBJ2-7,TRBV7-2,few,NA,TGTGCCAGCAGCTCTCTAGTGACAGGCGAGCAGTACTTC,CASSSLVTGEQYF
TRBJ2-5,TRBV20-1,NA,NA,TGCAGTGCCCGACTAGAAAAGACCCAGTACTTC,CSARLEKTQYF
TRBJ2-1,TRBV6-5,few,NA,TGTGCCAGCAGTTACGACGGGATTTCCGGCAATGAGCAGTTCTTC,CASSYDGISGNEQFF
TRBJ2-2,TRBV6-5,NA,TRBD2,TGTGCCAGCAGCCCAGCGGGGTGGAACGGGGAGCTGTTTTTT,CASSPAGWNGELFF
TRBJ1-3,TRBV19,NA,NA,TGTGCCAGTATACCCACGGGAGGGGCCGCGGGGAACACCATATATTTT,CASIPTGGAAGNTIYF
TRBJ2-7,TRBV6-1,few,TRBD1,TGTGCCAGCAGTGAAGCGCTCGGGACAGGCTCCTACGAGCAGTACTTC,CASSEALGTGSYEQYF
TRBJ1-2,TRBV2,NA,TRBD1,TGTGCCAGCAGTGAAGCGCGACAGGGGGCTGACTATGGCTACACCTTC,CASSEARQGADYGYTF
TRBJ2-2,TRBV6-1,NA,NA,TGTGCCAGCAGTGGGCGGGACGGCGAGGGTTCGGCCGGGGAGCTGTTTTTT,CASSGRDGEGSAGELFF
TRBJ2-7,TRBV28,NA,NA,TGTGCCAGCAGTTTACAGTACGAGCAGTACTTC,CASSLQYEQYF
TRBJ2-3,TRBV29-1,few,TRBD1,TGCAGCGTATCCGGGACAGGGGTCACAGATACGCAGTATTTT,CSVSGTGVTDTQYF
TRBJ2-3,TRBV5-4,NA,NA,TGTGCCAGCAGCTCAACAGATACGCAGTATTTT,CASSSTDTQYF
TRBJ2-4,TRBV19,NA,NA,TGTGCCAGTAGTATAGGTTCAGGAACCACCAAAAACATTCAGTACTTC,CASSIGSGTTKNIQYF
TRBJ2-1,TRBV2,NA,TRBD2,TGTGCCAGCAGAGGGACTAGCTGGAATGAGCAGTTCTTC,CASRGTSWNEQFF
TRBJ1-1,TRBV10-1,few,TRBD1,TGCGCCAGCAAAAGGGACAGGGGCTCGACTGAAGCTTTCTTT,CASKRDRGSTEAFF
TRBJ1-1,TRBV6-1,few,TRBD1,TGTGCCAGCAGCCGGGACAGGGTGTCGAACACTGAAGCTTTCTTT,CASSRDRVSNTEAFF
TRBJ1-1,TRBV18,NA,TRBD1,TGTGCCAGCTCACGGGACAGTAACATGAACACTGAAGCTTTCTTT,CASSRDSNMNTEAFF